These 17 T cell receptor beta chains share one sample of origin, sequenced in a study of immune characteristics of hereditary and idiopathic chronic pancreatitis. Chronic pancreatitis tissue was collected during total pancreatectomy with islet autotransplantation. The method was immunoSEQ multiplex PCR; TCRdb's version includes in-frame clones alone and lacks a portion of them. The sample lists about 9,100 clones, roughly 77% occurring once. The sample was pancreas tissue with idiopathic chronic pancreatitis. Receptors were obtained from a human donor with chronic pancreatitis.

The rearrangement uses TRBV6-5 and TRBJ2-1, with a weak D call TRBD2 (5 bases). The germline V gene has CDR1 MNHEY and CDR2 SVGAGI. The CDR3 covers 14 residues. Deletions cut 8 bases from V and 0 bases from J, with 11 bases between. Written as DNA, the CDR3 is TGTGCCAGCGCCCTGGGGAGCTCCTACAATGAGCAGTTCTTC. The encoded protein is CASALGSSYNEQFF.

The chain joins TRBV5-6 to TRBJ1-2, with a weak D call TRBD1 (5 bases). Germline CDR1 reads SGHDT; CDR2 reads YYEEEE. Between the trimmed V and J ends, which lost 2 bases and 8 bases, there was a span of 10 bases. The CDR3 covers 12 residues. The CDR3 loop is CASSLGGAGYTF. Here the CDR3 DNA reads TGTGCCAGCAGCTTAGGAGGGGCGGGCTACACCTTC.

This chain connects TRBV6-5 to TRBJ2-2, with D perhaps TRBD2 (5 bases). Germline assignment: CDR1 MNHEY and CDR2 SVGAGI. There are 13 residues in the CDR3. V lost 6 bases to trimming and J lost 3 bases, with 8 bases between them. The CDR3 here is CASRPGDTGELFF. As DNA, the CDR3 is TGTGCCAGCAGACCCGGGGACACCGGGGAGCTGTTTTTT.

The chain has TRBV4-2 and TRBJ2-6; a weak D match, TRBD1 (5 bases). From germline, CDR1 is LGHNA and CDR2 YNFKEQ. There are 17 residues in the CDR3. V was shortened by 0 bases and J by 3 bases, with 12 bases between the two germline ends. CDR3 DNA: TGTGCCAGCAGCCAAGAACCATCAGGGAATGGGGCCAACGTCCTGACTTTC. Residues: CASSQEPSGNGANVLTF.

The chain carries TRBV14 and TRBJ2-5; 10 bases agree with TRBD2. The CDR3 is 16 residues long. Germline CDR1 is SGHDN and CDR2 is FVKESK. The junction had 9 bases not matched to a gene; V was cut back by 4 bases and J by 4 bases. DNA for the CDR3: TGTGCCAGCAGCCCCCCCGGACTAGCGGAGATAGAGACCCAGTACTTC. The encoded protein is CASSPPGLAEIETQYF.

Here the CDR3 reads CASSTHGAQGNTIYF. The CDR3 DNA follows: TGTGCCAGCAGTACCCACGGGGCGCAGGGAAACACCATATATTTT. The chain has TRBV6-5 and TRBJ1-3, with a tentative D call TRBD1 (5 bases). Germline CDR1 reads MNHEY; CDR2 reads SVGAGI. The germline V and J ends were trimmed by 5 bases and 4 bases, with 15 bases remaining between them. This CDR3 spans 15 amino acids.

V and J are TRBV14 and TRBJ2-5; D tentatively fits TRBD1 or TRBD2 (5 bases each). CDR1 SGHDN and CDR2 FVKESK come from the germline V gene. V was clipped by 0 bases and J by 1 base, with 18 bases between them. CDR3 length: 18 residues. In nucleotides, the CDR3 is TGTGCCAGCAGCCAAGATGGGACGGGGCCTGCCATCCAAGAGACCCAGTACTTC. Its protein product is CASSQDGTGPAIQETQYF.

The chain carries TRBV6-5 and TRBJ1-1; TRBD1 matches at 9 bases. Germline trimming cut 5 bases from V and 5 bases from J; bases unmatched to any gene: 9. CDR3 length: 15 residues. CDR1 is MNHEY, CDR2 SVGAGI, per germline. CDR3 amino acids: CASSPPDRGRTEAFF. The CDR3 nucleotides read TGTGCCAGCAGTCCGCCGGACAGGGGTCGAACTGAAGCTTTCTTT.

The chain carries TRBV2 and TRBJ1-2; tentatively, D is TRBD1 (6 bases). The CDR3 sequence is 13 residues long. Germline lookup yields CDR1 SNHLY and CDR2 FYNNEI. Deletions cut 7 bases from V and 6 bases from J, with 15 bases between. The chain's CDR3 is CASTQGSVNGYTF. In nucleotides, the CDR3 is TGTGCCAGCACACAGGGCTCAGTTAATGGCTACACCTTC. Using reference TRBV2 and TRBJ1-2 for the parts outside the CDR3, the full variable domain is EPEVTQTPSHQVTQMGQEVILRCVPISNHLYFYWYRQILGQKVEFLVSFYNNEISEKSEIFDDQFSVERPDGSNFTLKIRSTKLEDSAMYFCASTQGSVNGYTFGSGTRLTVV.

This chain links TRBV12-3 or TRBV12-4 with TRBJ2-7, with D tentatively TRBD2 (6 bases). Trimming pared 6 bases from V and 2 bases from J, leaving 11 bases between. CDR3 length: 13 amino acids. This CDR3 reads CASSWTTPYEQYF. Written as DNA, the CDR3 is TGTGCCAGCAGCTGGACTACTCCCTACGAGCAGTACTTC.

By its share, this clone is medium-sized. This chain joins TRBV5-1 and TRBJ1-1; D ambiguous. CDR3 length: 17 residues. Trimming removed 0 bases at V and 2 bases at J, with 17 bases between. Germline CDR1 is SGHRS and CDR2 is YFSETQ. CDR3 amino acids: CASSLARNGPANTEAFF. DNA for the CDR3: TGCGCCAGCAGCTTGGCCAGGAACGGACCGGCAAACACTGAAGCTTTCTTT.

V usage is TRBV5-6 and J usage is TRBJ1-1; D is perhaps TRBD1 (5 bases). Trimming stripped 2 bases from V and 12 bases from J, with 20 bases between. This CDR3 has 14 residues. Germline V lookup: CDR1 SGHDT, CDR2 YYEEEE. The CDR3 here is CASSLRRGFFRSFF. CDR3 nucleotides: TGTGCCAGCAGCTTACGGAGGGGTTTCTTCAGGTCTTTCTTT.

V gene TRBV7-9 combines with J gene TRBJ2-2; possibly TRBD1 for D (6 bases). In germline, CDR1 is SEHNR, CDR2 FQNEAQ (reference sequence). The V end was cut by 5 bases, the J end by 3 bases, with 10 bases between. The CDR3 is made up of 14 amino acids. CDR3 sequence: CASSENRDTGELFF. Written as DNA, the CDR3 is TGTGCCAGCAGCGAAAACAGGGACACCGGGGAGCTGTTTTTT.

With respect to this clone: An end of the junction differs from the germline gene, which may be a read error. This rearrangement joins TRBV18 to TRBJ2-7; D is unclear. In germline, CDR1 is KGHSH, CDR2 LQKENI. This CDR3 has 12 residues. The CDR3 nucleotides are TGTGCCAGCTCACCGGATTCCTCCGAGCAGTACTTC. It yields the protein CASSPDSSEQYF.

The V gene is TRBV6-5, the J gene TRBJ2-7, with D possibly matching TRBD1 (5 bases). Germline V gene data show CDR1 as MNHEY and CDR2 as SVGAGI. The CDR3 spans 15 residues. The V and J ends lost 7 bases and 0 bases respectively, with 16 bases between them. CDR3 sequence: CASTPNIDSSYEQYF. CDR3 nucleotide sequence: TGTGCCAGCACCCCGAACATAGACAGCTCCTACGAGCAGTACTTC.

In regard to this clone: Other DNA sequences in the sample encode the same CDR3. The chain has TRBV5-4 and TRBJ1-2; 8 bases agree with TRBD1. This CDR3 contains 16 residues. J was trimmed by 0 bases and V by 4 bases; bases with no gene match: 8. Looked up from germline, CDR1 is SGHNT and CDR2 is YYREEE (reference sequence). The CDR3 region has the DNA TGTGCCAGCAGCCCCGGACAGGGTGGGACTAACTATGGCTACACCTTC. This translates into CASSPGQGGTNYGYTF.

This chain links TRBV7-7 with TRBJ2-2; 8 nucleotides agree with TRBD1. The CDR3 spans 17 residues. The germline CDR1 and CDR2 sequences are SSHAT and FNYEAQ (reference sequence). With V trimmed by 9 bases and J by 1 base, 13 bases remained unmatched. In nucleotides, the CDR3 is TGTGCCAGTAGCAGGGGGCGCTTAACTCAGAACACCGGGGAGCTGTTTTTT. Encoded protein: CASSRGRLTQNTGELFF.